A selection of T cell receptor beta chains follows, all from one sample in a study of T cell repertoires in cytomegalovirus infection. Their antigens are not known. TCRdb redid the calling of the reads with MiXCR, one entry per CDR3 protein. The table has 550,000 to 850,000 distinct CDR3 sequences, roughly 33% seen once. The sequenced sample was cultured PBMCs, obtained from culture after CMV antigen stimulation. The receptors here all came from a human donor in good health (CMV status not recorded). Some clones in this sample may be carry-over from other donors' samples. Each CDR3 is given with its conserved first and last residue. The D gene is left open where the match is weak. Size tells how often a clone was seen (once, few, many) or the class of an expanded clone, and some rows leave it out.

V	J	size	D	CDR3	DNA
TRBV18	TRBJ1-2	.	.	CASSPPGKVHGYTF	TGTGCCAGCTCACCTCCGGGGAAGGTCCATGGCTACACCTTC
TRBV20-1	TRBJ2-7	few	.	CSERQDEYEQYF	TGCAGTGAAAGGCAGGACGAATACGAGCAGTACTTC
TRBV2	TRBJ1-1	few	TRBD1	CASSGPRGYTEAFF	TGTGCCAGCAGTGGACCCAGGGGGTACACTGAAGCTTTCTTT
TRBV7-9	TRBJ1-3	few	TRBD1	CASSLTPYTQGGGNTIYF	TGTGCCAGCAGCTTAACCCCCTATACACAGGGGGGGGGAAACACCATATATTTT
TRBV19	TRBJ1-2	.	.	CASSIGSGPYGYTF	TGTGCCAGTAGTATAGGATCAGGGCCCTATGGCTACACCTTC
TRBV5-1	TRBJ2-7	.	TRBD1	CASSPPLGTGGYEQYF	TGCGCCAGCAGCCCCCCTCTCGGGACAGGGGGCTACGAGCAGTACTTC
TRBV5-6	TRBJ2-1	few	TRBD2	CASSWVLAGEQFF	TGTGCCAGCAGCTGGGTACTAGCGGGTGAGCAGTTCTTC
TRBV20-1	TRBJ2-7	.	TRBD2	CSARGGTYEQYF	TGCAGTGCGCGGGGGGGGACCTACGAGCAGTACTTC
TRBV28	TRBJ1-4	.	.	CASSFGPAEEKLFF	TGTGCCAGCAGTTTCGGGCCAGCGGAGGAAAAACTGTTTTTT
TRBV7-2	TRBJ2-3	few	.	CASSLGGGTYTDTQYF	TGTGCCAGCAGCTTGGGGGGCGGGACCTACACAGATACGCAGTATTTT
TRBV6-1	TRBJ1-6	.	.	CASSEVVWLVNSPLHF	TGTGCCAGCAGTGAAGTCGTCTGGCTTGTTAATTCACCCCTCCACTTT
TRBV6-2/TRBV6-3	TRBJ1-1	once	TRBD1	CASSRGTGRSEAFF	TGTGCCAGCAGTCGCGGGACAGGGAGGTCTGAAGCTTTCTTT
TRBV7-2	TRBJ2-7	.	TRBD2	CASKASGYEQYF	TGTGCCAGCAAAGCTAGCGGATACGAGCAGTACTTC
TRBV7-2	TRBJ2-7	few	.	CASGPRGKGYEQYF	TGTGCCAGCGGCCCGCGGGGTAAAGGCTACGAGCAGTACTTC
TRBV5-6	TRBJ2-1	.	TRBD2	CASSFGRGDNEQFF	TGTGCCAGCAGCTTTGGGCGGGGGGACAATGAGCAGTTCTTC
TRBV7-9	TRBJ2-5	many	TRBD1	CASSLGWDSLRETQYF	TGTGCCAGCAGCTTAGGTTGGGACAGCCTTCGAGAGACCCAGTACTTC
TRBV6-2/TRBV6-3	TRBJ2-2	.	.	CASSYVGELFF	TGTGCCAGCAGTTACGTCGGGGAGCTGTTTTTT
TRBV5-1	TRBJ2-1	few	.	CASSLGDSYYNEQFF	TGCGCCAGCAGCTTGGGGGACTCCTACTACAATGAGCAGTTCTTC
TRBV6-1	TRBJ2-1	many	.	CASRAIRGVNEQFF	TGTGCCAGCAGAGCAATCAGGGGAGTGAATGAGCAGTTCTTC
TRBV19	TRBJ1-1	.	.	CATADRNTEAFF	TGTGCCACCGCGGACAGGAACACTGAAGCTTTCTTT
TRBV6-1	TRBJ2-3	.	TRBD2	CASSRTSGRTDTQYF	TGTGCCAGCAGCCGGACTAGCGGACGCACAGATACGCAGTATTTT
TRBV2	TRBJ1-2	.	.	CASSNDNGLTNYGYTF	TGTGCCAGCAGTAACGACAACGGACTTACTAACTATGGCTACACCTTC
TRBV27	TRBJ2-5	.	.	CASSFRAQETQYF	TGTGCCAGCAGTTTCCGGGCCCAAGAGACCCAGTACTTC
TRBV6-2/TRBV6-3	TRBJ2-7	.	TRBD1	CASSLSRDRAYEQYF	TGTGCCAGCAGTCTCTCCCGGGACAGGGCCTACGAGCAGTACTTC
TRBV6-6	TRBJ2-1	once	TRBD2	CASRLGLAGGVDNEQFF	TGTGCCAGCAGACTTGGACTAGCGGGAGGGGTCGACAATGAGCAGTTCTTC
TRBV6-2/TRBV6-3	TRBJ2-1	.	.	CASRRGFAYNEQFF	TGTGCCAGTCGGCGGGGATTCGCCTACAATGAGCAGTTCTTC
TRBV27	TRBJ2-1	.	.	CASIPVGGPSNEQFF	TGTGCCAGCATACCGGTCGGAGGGCCCTCCAATGAGCAGTTCTTC
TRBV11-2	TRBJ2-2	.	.	CASSSRAGELFF	TGTGCCAGCAGCTCCAGGGCCGGGGAGCTGTTTTTT
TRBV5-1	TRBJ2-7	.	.	CASSLARDGQSSYEQYF	TGCGCCAGCAGCTTGGCCCGGGACGGTCAAAGCTCCTACGAGCAGTACTTC
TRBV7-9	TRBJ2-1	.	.	CASLGRGYNEQFF	TGTGCCAGCTTAGGTAGGGGCTACAATGAGCAGTTCTTC
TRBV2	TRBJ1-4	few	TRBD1	CASSYRDRVNEKLFF	TGTGCCAGCAGTTACCGGGACAGGGTCAATGAAAAACTGTTTTTT
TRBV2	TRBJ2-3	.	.	CASSEALRAALRLGTDTQYF	TGTGCCAGCAGTGAAGCGCTTCGAGCGGCCCTCAGGTTAGGCACAGATACGCAGTATTTT
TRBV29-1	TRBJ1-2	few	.	CSAGSGYYGYTF	TGCAGCGCCGGTTCAGGGTACTATGGCTACACCTTC
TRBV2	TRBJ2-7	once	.	CASSDTNQFHEQYF	TGTGCCAGCTCAGACACCAACCAATTTCACGAGCAGTACTTC
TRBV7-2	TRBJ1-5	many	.	CASSSNRQNQPQHF	TGTGCCAGCAGCTCTAATCGACAGAATCAGCCCCAGCATTTT
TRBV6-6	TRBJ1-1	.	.	CASRDSFGGGIAFF	TGTGCCAGCAGAGACTCTTTTGGCGGTGGAATAGCTTTCTTT
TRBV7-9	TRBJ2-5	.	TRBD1	CASSSAPGQGKETQYF	TGTGCCAGCAGCTCAGCACCGGGACAGGGGAAAGAGACCCAGTACTTC
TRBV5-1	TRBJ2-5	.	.	CASSLEEETQYF	TGCGCCAGCAGCTTGGAAGAAGAGACCCAGTACTTC
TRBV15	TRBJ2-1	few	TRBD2	CATGRRREGPYNEQFF	TGTGCCACCGGTCGTCGGAGGGAGGGGCCCTACAATGAGCAGTTCTTC
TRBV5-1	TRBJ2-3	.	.	CASSLAFGGATDTQYF	TGCGCCAGCAGCTTGGCATTCGGGGGAGCGACAGATACGCAGTATTTT
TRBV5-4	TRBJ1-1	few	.	CASSFGQGETEAFF	TGTGCCAGCAGCTTTGGTCAGGGAGAAACTGAAGCTTTCTTT
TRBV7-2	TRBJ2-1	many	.	CASSLRDSPYGQFF	TGTGCCAGCAGCTTAAGGGACTCGCCCTATGGGCAGTTCTTC
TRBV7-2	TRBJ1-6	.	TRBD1	CASSFRPLDRGMGSPLHF	TGTGCCAGCAGCTTCAGACCCCTGGACAGGGGGATGGGTTCACCCCTCCACTTT
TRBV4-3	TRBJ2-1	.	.	CASSQGVGYSYNEQFF	TGCGCCAGCAGCCAAGGGGTCGGTTACTCCTACAATGAGCAGTTCTTC
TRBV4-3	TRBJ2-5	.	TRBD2	CASSQDYEAGGEETQYF	TGCGCCAGCAGCCAAGATTATGAAGCGGGAGGCGAGGAGACCCAGTACTTC
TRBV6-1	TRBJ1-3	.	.	CASTSGQFGNTIYF	TGTGCCAGCACCTCGGGGCAGTTTGGAAACACCATATATTTT
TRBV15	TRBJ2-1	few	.	CATSNGVAVIYNEQFF	TGTGCCACCAGCAACGGGGTAGCGGTAATATACAATGAGCAGTTCTTC
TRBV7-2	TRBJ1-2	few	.	CASAGANWDYGYTF	TGTGCCAGTGCTGGGGCTAACTGGGACTATGGCTACACCTTC
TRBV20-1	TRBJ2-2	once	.	CSATPRPMGAGELFF	TGCAGTGCCACCCCCAGGCCCATGGGAGCCGGGGAGCTGTTTTTT
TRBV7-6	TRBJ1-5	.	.	CASSLQFDQPQHF	TGTGCCAGCAGTTTGCAATTTGATCAGCCCCAGCATTTT
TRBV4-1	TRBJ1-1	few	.	CASSHLGPAEAFF	TGCGCCAGCAGCCACCTAGGACCCGCTGAAGCTTTCTTT
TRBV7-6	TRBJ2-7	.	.	CASSFGASGAYEQYF	TGTGCCAGCAGCTTTGGGGCCTCGGGGGCCTACGAGCAGTACTTC
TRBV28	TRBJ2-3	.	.	CASHSANTDTQYF	TGTGCCAGCCATTCCGCGAACACAGATACGCAGTATTTT
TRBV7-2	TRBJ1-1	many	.	CASSSRTRKTEAFF	TGTGCCAGCAGCTCGCGGACCCGCAAGACTGAAGCTTTCTTT
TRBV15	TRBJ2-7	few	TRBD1	CATSFPGQPYEQYF	TGTGCCACCAGCTTCCCGGGACAGCCCTACGAGCAGTACTTC